The clone carrying this T cell receptor beta chain was counted between two and nine times. This sample is part of a study of spatial heterogeneity in lung cancer. Background on the study: An average of more than ten raw reads was observed per unique TCR and UMI combination.

Time point defined: blood at routine non-recurrence follow-up after resection. The input material, whole RNA from tumor, nontumor lung or frozen PBMC, was sequenced unsorted. Germline V gene lookup returns CDR1 MGHRA and CDR2 YSYEKL. The CDR3 loop spans 15 amino acids. Trimming pared 2 bases from V and 5 bases from J, leaving 15 bases between. MiXCR, applied by TCRdb to the 5' RACE reads, yields one record per CDR3 protein. The sample carries fewer than 55,000 distinct CDR3 sequences, around 7% recorded once. The chain is built from TRBV4-1 and TRBJ2-5; D perhaps matches TRBD2 (6 bases). Specimen: PBMCs, collected at follow-up. The sequence derives from a female donor with early-stage non-small cell lung cancer. The CDR3: CASSQTLSGGETQYF. The CDR3 nucleotides are TGCGCCAGCAGCCAAACGCTTAGCGGAGGGGAGACCCAGTACTTC.